This TCR beta chain is from a study of CD8 T cells in Susac syndrome. Findings of the study overall: Only a relatively small number of individuals were included in the TCR sequencing and HLA analysis.

A note on this clonotype: Its antigen is as yet unknown.

Trimming took 6 bases from V and 2 from J, leaving 10 bases between them. Germline V gives CDR1 MNHEY, CDR2 SVGAGI. This CDR3 has 13 residues. The RNA input was about 0.5 to 1 ug, and it was reverse transcribed with random hexamers. TCRdb passed the immunoSEQ multiplex PCR reads through MiXCR, listing each CDR3 protein once. The data hold 150,000 to 200,000 distinct CDR3 sequences, with around 96% observed a single time. The material sequenced was CD4+ T cells from PBMCs. The source of this sequence is a human donor in good health. This chain joins TRBV6-5 and TRBJ1-2, with TRBD1 as a possible D gene (5 bases). The CDR3 spells CASRAPGNYGYTF. The DNA of the CDR3 is TGTGCCAGCAGGGCCCCAGGGAACTATGGCTACACCTTC.